Below, 9 T cell receptor beta chains from the same sample are listed, as sequenced in a study of Ad26.COV2.S vaccination and SARS-CoV-2 variants. This sample's treatment: roughly 18 received Ad26.COV2.S at low or high dose, single or two shots; roughly 5 received placebo; per-sample allocation not given. Specimens were obtained on day 63 following the first vaccine or placebo injection. Some clones are missing from TCRdb's copy, which holds only in-frame ones; the method was immunoSEQ multiplex PCR. The data contain 440,000 or so clones, 80% to 90% of them singletons. The sequences come from peripheral blood, collected in a trial of Ad26.COV2.S vaccine versus placebo. These receptor sequences come from a person aged 18-60 years who received the Ad26.COV2.S COVID-19 vaccine or a placebo.

This sequence joins TRBV7-9 and TRBJ1-3, with D possibly being TRBD1 (5 bases). The CDR3 has 15 residues. In germline, CDR1 is SEHNR, CDR2 FQNEAQ (reference sequence). Trimming removed 1 base at V and 0 bases at J, with 7 bases between. The CDR3 protein is CASSLVGPSGNTIYF. In nucleotides, the CDR3 is TGTGCCAGCAGCTTAGTGGGGCCCTCTGGAAACACCATATATTTT.

J is TRBJ1-2 and V is TRBV2; weak D call: TRBD1 (5 bases). Germline CDR1 SNHLY, CDR2 FYNNEI. The CDR3 sequence is 15 residues long. V shed 0 bases and J shed 8 bases, with 16 bases lying between them. As DNA, the CDR3 is TGTGCCAGCAGTGAAGCGAACGTGGGGACGGAAGGCTACACCTTC. Its translation is CASSEANVGTEGYTF.

The chain combines TRBV9 with TRBJ1-2, with D unclear. Deletions cut 0 bases from V and 5 bases from J, with 11 bases between. The CDR3 sequence is 14 residues long. CDR1 is SGDLS and CDR2 is YYNGEE in the germline V gene. The DNA of the CDR3 is TGTGCCAGCAGCGTAGCTTTGGGCAAATATGGCTACACCTTC. As protein: CASSVALGKYGYTF.

This chain joins TRBV6-5 and TRBJ2-3; 9 bases agree with TRBD2. The V gene end was trimmed by 0 bases and the J gene end by 5 bases; junction bases not matched to a gene: 6. Per germline, CDR1 MNHEY and CDR2 SVGAGI. The CDR3 spans 16 residues. CDR3 sequence reads: CASSYSSRGGLDTQYF. The CDR3, as DNA: TGTGCCAGCAGTTACTCGTCGCGGGGGGGCTTAGATACGCAGTATTTT.

The rearrangement joins TRBV4-2 to TRBJ1-1; D uncertain. V was shortened by 0 bases and J by 4 bases, with 21 bases between the two germline ends. CDR1 is LGHNA and CDR2 is YNFKEQ in the germline V gene. CDR3 size: 18 residues. Here the CDR3 reads CASSQEPPSTSWGTEAFF. In DNA, the CDR3 is TGTGCCAGCAGCCAAGAACCCCCGTCGACGTCTTGGGGCACTGAAGCTTTCTTT.

This clone was recorded a few times. The genes are TRBV4-2 and TRBJ1-5; D not certain. The CDR3 spans 16 residues. CDR1 and CDR2 from the germline V gene are LGHNA and YNFKEQ. The V gene lost 1 base and the J gene lost 1 base, with 11 bases spanning the gap. This CDR3 reads CASSQAGGLSNQPQHF. CDR3 sequence (DNA): TGTGCCAGCAGCCAAGCTGGCGGGCTCAGCAATCAGCCCCAGCATTTT.

The V gene is TRBV19, the J gene TRBJ2-1, with TRBD2 matching 7 bases. Trimming cost V 7 bases and J 2 bases; bases outside gene matches: 8. There are 15 residues in the CDR3. In germline, CDR1 is LNHDA, CDR2 SQIVND (reference sequence). CDR3 nucleotides: TGTGCCAGTACCTCAAGACTAGCCCCCTACAATGAGCAGTTCTTC. Protein: CASTSRLAPYNEQFF.

This rearrangement joins TRBV10-2 to TRBJ2-7; TRBD2 matches at 14 bases. V shed 6 bases, J shed 2 bases, and the junction held 9 bases outside the gene matches. Germline V gives CDR1 WSHSY, CDR2 SAAADI. This CDR3 has 17 amino acids. The DNA of the CDR3 is TGCGCCAGCAGGGGGACTAGCGGGAGCTCTTTTACCTACGAGCAGTACTTC. This translates into CASRGTSGSSFTYEQYF.

J is TRBJ2-5 and V is TRBV11-2, with TRBD1 matching over 9 bases. With V trimmed by 7 bases and J by 5 bases, 5 bases remained unmatched. Germline V gene lookup returns CDR1 SGHAT and CDR2 FQNNGV. The CDR3 is 13 amino acids. CDR3 bases: TGTGCCAGCACCTTGGGGACAGGGGAGACCCAGTACTTC. Its protein is CASTLGTGETQYF.